This T cell receptor (beta chain) was sequenced during a study of blood T cells in healthy people across ages. General study results and limits: It was held that the diversity estimates obtained from one million T cells were underestimates.

Through a sample-barcoded 5' primer and a J-beta primer mix, a second PCR was run for roughly 6 to 12 cycles. TCRdb redid the calling of the 5' RACE reads with MiXCR, one entry per CDR3 protein. The sample has some 790,000 distinct CDR3 sequences; 29% are singletons. This clonotype appeared many times. The antigen is undetermined. Trimming cost V 4 bases and J 6 bases, with 16 bases left between them. The CDR3 sequence is 14 residues long. From germline, CDR1 is SEHNR and CDR2 FQNEAQ (reference sequence). The TCR sequence derives from a woman aged 80 or over in good health. The sample taken for sequencing was blood. J is TRBJ2-7 and V is TRBV7-9, with D hard to call. Written as DNA, the CDR3 is TGTGCCAGCAGCTCAGAGTCTGAAATGAGCGAGCAGTACTTC. Encoded protein: CASSSESEMSEQYF.